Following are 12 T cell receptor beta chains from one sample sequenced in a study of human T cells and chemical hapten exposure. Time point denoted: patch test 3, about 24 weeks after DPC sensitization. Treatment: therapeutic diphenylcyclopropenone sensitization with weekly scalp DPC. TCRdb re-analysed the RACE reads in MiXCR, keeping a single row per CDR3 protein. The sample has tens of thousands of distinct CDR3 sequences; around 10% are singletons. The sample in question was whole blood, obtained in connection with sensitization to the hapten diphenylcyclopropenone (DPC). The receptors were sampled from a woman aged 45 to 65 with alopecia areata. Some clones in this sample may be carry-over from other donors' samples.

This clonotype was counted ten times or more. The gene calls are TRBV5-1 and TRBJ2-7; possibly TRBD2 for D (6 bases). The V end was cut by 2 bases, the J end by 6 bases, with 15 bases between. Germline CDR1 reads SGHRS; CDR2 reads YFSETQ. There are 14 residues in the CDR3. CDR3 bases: TGCGCCAGCAGCTTAGAATCCCCGCGGGGCGAGCAGTACTTC. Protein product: CASSLESPRGEQYF.

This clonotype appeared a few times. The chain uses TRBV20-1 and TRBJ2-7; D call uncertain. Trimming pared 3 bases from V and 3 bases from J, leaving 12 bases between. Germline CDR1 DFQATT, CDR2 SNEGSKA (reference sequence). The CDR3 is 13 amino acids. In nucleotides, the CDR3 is TGCAGTGCTAGGATATCCCTCGACTACGAGCAGTACTTC. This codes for CSARISLDYEQYF.

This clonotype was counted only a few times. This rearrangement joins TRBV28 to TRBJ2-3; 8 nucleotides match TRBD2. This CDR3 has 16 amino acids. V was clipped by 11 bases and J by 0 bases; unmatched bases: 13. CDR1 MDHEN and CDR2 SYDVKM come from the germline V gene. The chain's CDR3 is CAAEAGGALSTDTQYF. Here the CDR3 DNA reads TGTGCCGCAGAGGCGGGGGGTGCCCTAAGCACAGATACGCAGTATTTT.

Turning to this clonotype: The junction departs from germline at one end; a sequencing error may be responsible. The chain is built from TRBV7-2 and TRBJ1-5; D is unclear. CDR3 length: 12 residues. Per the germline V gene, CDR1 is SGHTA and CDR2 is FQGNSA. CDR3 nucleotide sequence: TGTGCCAGCATCTTAGGGAATCAGCCCCAGCATTTT. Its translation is CASILGNQPQHF. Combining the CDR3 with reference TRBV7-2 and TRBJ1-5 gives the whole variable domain GAGVSQSPSNKVTEKGKDVELRCDPISGHTALYWYRQSLGQGLEFLIYFQGNSAPDKSGLPSDRFSAERTGGSVSTLTIQRTQQEDSAVYLCASILGNQPQHFGDGTRLSIL.

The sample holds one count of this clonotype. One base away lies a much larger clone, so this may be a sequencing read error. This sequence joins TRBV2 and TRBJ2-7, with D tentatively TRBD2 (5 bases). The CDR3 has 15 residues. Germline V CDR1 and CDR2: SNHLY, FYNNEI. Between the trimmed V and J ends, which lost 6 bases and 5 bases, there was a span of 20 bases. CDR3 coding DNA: TGTGCCAGCAGCGCAGAGAGGGAGCTGTCGGACGAGCAGTACTTC. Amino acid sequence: CASSAERELSDEQYF.

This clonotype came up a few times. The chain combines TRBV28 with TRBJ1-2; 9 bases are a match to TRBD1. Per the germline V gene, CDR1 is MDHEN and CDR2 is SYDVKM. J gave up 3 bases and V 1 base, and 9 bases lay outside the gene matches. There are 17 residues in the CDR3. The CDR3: CASSLYGQGFFYYGYTF. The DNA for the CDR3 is TGTGCCAGCAGTTTATATGGACAGGGGTTTTTCTACTATGGCTACACCTTC.

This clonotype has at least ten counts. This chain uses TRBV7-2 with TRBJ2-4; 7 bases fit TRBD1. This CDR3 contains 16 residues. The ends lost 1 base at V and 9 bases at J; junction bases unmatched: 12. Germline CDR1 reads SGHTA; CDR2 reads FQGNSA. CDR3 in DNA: TGTGCCAGCAGCTTAGTAACAGGGGCGGTTGAGAGCATTCAGTACTTC. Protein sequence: CASSLVTGAVESIQYF.

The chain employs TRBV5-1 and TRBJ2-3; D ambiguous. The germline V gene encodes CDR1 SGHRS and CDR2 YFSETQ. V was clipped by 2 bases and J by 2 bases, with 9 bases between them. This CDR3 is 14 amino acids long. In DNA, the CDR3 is TGCGCCAGCAGCTTCCCGGGTTCCACAGATACGCAGTATTTT. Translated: CASSFPGSTDTQYF.

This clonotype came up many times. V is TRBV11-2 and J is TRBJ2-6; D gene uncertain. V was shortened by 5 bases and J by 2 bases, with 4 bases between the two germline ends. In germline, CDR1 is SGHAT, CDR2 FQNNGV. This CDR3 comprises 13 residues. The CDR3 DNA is TGTGCCAGCAGCCGGGCTGGGGCCAACGTCCTGACTTTC. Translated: CASSRAGANVLTF.

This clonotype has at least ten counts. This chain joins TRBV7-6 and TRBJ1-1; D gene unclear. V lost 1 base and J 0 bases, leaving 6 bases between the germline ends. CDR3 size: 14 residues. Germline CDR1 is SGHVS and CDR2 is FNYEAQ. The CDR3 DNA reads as TGTGCCAGCAGCTTAGGGGCTATGAACACTGAAGCTTTCTTT. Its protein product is CASSLGAMNTEAFF.

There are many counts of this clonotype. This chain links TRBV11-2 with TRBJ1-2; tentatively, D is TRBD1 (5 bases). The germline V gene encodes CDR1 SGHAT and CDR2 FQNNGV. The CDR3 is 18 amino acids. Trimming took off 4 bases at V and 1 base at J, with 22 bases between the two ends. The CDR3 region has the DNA TGTGCCAGCAGCTCCTACCCGCGCCGGGACTTCAGTAACTATGGCTACACCTTC. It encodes CASSSYPRRDFSNYGYTF.

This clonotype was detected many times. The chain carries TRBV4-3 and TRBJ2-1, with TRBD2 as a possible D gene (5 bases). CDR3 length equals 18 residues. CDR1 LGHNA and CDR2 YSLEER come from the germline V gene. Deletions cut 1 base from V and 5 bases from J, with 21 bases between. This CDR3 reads CASSQAGSVSELNNEQFF. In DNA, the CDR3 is TGCGCCAGCAGCCAAGCGGGGTCCGTGAGTGAGCTGAACAATGAGCAGTTCTTC.